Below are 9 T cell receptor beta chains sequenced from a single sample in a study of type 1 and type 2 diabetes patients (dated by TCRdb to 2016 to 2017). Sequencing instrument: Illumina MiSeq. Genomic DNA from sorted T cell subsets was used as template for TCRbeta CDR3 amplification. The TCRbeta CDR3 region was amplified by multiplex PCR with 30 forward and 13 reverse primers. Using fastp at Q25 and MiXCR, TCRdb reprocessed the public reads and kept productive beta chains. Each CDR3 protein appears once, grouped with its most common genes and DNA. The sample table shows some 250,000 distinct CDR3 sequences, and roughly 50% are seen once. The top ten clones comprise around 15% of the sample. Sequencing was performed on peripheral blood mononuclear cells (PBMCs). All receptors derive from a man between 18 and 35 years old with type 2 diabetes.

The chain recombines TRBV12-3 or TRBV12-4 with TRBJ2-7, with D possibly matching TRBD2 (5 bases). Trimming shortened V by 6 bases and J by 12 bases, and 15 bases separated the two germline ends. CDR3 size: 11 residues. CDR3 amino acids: CASSRTAVRYF. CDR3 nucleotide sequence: TGTGCCAGCAGCCGTACAGCGGTGAGGTACTTC.

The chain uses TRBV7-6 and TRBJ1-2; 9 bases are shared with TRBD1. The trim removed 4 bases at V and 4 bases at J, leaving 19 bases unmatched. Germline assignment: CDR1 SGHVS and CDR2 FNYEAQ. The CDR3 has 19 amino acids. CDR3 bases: TGTGCCAGCAGCTCTAGGGGATCCTCAACGGGACAGGGACTCTATGGCTACACCTTC. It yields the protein CASSSRGSSTGQGLYGYTF.

The CDR3 bases are TGTGCCAGTAGCTGGCGACAGCCAGACACTGAAGCTTTCTTT. Protein sequence: CASSWRQPDTEAFF. The rearrangement joins TRBV19 to TRBJ1-1, with D perhaps TRBD1 (5 bases). This CDR3 has 14 amino acids. Germline V gene data show CDR1 as LNHDA and CDR2 as SQIVND (reference sequence). V lost 6 bases, J lost 3 bases, and 14 bases lay in between.

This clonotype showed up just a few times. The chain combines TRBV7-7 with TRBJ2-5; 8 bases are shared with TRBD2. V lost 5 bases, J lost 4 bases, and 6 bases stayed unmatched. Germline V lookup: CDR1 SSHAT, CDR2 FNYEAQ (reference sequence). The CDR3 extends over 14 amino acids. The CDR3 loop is CASSPGGIGETQYF. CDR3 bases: TGTGCCAGCAGCCCGGGGGGGATTGGAGAGACCCAGTACTTC.

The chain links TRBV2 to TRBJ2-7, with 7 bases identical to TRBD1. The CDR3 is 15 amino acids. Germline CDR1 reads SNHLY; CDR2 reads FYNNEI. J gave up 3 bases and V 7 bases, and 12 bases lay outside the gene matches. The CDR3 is CASTSQGSSSYEQYF. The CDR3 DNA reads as TGTGCCAGCACCTCACAGGGGTCCAGCAGCTACGAGCAGTACTTC. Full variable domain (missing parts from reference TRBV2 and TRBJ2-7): EPEVTQTPSHQVTQMGQEVILRCVPISNHLYFYWYRQILGQKVEFLVSFYNNEISEKSEIFDDQFSVERPDGSNFTLKIRSTKLEDSAMYFCASTSQGSSSYEQYFGPGTRLTVT.

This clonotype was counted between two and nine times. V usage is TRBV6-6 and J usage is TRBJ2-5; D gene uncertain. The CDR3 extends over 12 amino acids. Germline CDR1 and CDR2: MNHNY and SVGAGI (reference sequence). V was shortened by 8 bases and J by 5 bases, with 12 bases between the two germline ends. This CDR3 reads CASLSSGETQYF. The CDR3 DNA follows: TGTGCCAGCCTTTCGTCTGGGGAGACCCAGTACTTC.

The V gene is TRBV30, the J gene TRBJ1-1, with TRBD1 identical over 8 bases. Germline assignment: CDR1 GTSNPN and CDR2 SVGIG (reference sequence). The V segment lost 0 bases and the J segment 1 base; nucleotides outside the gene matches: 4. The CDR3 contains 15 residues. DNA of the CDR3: TGTGCCTGGAGTGTCAAGGACAGGGAGAACACTGAAGCTTTCTTT. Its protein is CAWSVKDRENTEAFF.

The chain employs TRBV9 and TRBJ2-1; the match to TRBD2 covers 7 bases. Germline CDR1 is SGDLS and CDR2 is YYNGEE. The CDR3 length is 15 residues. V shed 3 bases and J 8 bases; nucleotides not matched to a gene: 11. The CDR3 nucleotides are TGTGCCAGCAGCGCCTCCGGACTAGGCGTATATGAGCAGTTCTTC. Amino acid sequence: CASSASGLGVYEQFF.

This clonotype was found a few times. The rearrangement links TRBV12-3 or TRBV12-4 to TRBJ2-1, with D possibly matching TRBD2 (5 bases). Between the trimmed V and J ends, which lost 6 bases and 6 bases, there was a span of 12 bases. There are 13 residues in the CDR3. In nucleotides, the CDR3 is TGTGCCAGCAGCTCGAACAGCGGCAATGAGCAGTTCTTC. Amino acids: CASSSNSGNEQFF.